This T cell receptor beta chain was obtained from a study of chemoradiotherapy in HPV16-positive cancers. Study-wide results and caveats: Non-HPV-specific T cells did not expand in tumors during treatment, whereas candidate HPV-specific clones and E7-related motifs did. HPV-responsive T-cell expansion during chemoradiotherapy was linked to improved recurrence-free survival in HPV16-positive patients.

V was shortened by 4 bases and J by 0 bases, with 10 bases between the two germline ends. The CDR3 totals 15 residues. Germline V gene sequence: CDR1 PRHDT, CDR2 FYEKMQ (reference sequence). To note about this clone: Antigen unknown.

Over chemoradiotherapy, repertoires were sampled more than once. Data came from immunoSEQ multiplex PCR; TCRdb stores just in-frame clones and leaves some out. The table includes around 30,000 clones, around 92% detected once. The clonotype comes from a human donor with HPV-associated anogenital cancer. This chain connects TRBV13 to TRBJ1-3, with D uncertain. Sequencing used blood, obtained from a patient who underwent chemoradiotherapy. In DNA form, the CDR3 reads TGTGCCAGCAGCTCGATTGGGATCTCTGGAAACACCATATATTTT. Translating gives CASSSIGISGNTIYF.